Here is one T cell receptor (beta chain) with its context. In the authors' methods: Estimated nucleated cell counts came from reference gene primer amplification. Repertoires were generated with immunoSEQ multiplex PCR, while TCRdb's copy carries only in-frame clones and drops some. V and J calls and clone size are given by that table; D and trimming were obtained from the DNA. The repertoire holds under 250,000 clones, with over 75% as singletons. The data were obtained in a study of blood T cell repertoires in COVID-19. The wider study: Acute and convalescent COVID-19 specimens originated in the United States, Italy and Spain. The analysed material was cDNA or gDNA that came from T cells, B-cell-depleted T cells, or PBMCs.

The CDR3 loop spans 16 amino acids. The junction had 6 bases not matched to a gene; V was cut back by 3 bases and J by 3 bases. Germline V lookup: CDR1 SGDLS, CDR2 YYNGEE. This chain uses TRBV9 with TRBJ1-4, with 9 bases matching TRBD1. Material for sequencing was peripheral blood. The TCR comes from a man between 25 and 39 years old who had recovered from COVID-19. The CDR3 loop reads CASSAGTGPANEKLFF. The CDR3 DNA follows: TGTGCCAGCAGCGCTGGGACAGGGCCGGCTAATGAAAAACTGTTTTTT.